The source of this TCR beta chain is a study of technical replicates of blood from a few donors. Data came from immunoSEQ multiplex PCR; TCRdb stores just in-frame clones and leaves some out. Among some 60,000 clones listed, about 87% were seen once. The V gene lost 1 base and the J gene lost 0 bases, with 6 bases spanning the gap. The CDR3 spans 14 residues. Germline lookup yields CDR1 SEHNR and CDR2 FQNEAQ (reference sequence). Sequencing was done on a sample of PBMCs. V gene TRBV7-9 combines with J gene TRBJ1-1, with a tentative D call TRBD1 (5 bases). The clonotype was recovered from a human donor in good health. Some clones in this sample may be carry-over from other donors' samples. CDR3 amino acids: CASSLGGVNTEAFF. In nucleotides, the CDR3 is TGTGCCAGCAGCTTAGGGGGGGTGAACACTGAAGCTTTCTTT.